Presented here are 18 T cell receptor beta chains from one specimen sequenced in a study of T cell responses to AZD1222 COVID-19 vaccine. Assay: immunoSEQ multiplex PCR; the TCRdb copy retains only in-frame clones and omits some. The table lists 110,000 or so clones, just over 85% of them singletons, with approximately 3% in the top ten. The specimen comprised peripheral blood, sampled on day 0 of AZD1222 vaccination. The source is an adult in good health.

This clone was picked up one time. The rearrangement uses TRBV19 and TRBJ2-2, with 8 positions matching TRBD1. The J segment lost 0 bases and the V segment lost 3 bases, leaving 0 bases of the junction unmatched. The CDR3 consists of 15 residues. CDR1 is LNHDA and CDR2 is SQIVND in the germline V gene (reference sequence). The CDR3 nucleotides read TGTGCCAGTAGTATGGACAGGGCGAACACCGGGGAGCTGTTTTTT. It translates to CASSMDRANTGELFF. The full variable domain, rest sourced from reference TRBV19 and TRBJ2-2, is DGGITQSPKYLFRKEGQNVTLSCEQNLNHDAMYWYRQDPGQGLRLIYYSQIVNDFQKGDIAEGYSVSREKKESFPLTVTSAQKNPTAFYLCASSMDRANTGELFFGEGSRLTVL.

The gene calls are TRBV28 and TRBJ1-2; D is possibly TRBD1 (6 bases). Per the germline V gene, CDR1 is MDHEN and CDR2 is SYDVKM. The CDR3 loop spans 14 amino acids. Trimming pared 5 bases from V and 4 bases from J, leaving 14 bases between. CDR3 in DNA: TGTGCCAGCAGTGCTCAAGGGACATCCTATGGCTACACCTTC. It encodes CASSAQGTSYGYTF.

The chain combines TRBV6-1 with TRBJ1-2, with 7 bases lining up with TRBD1. Per the germline V gene, CDR1 is MNHNS and CDR2 is SASEGT. With 3 bases clipped from V and 5 bases from J, the junction kept 0 bases outside the gene matches. This CDR3 has 12 residues. Here the CDR3 reads CASSETGYGYTF. In DNA form, the CDR3 reads TGTGCCAGCAGTGAGACAGGGTATGGCTACACCTTC.

The chain is built from TRBV3-1 (or the pseudogene TRBV3-2) and TRBJ2-6, with 14 nucleotides matching TRBD2. The V and J ends lost 6 bases and 3 bases, in that order; junction bases with no gene match: 4. Looked up from germline, CDR1 is LGHDT and CDR2 is YNNKEL (reference sequence). The CDR3 length is 17 residues. CDR3 bases: TGTGCCAGCAGGACTAGCGGGGGGGCGCGTGGGGCCAACGTCCTGACTTTC. Its protein is CASRTSGGARGANVLTF.

V and J are TRBV7-2 and TRBJ2-7, with a weak D call TRBD2 (6 bases). CDR3 length equals 14 residues. Trimming cost V 5 bases and J 8 bases, with 19 bases left between them. Germline V lookup: CDR1 SGHTA, CDR2 FQGNSA. The CDR3 coding sequence is TGTGCCAGCAGCCTCAGCGGGTTTGGTGAACAGCAGTACTTC. Its protein is CASSLSGFGEQQYF. Drawing the rest from reference TRBV7-2 and TRBJ2-7, the complete variable domain is GAGVSQSPSNKVTEKGKDVELRCDPISGHTALYWYRQSLGQGLEFLIYFQGNSAPDKSGLPSDRFSAERTGGSVSTLTIQRTQQEDSAVYLCASSLSGFGEQQYFGPGTRLTVT.

The CDR3 is CASSERVNQPQHF. In nucleotides, the CDR3 is TGTGCCAGCAGTGAACGGGTGAATCAGCCCCAGCATTTT. This rearrangement joins TRBV6-1 to TRBJ1-5; D call uncertain. Germline V gene sequence: CDR1 MNHNS, CDR2 SASEGT. The CDR3 loop spans 13 amino acids. Trimming cost V 2 bases and J 4 bases, with 6 bases left between them.

The V call is TRBV4-3, the J call TRBJ1-1; D ambiguous. V lost 4 bases to trimming and J lost 0 bases, with 9 bases between them. This CDR3 has 14 amino acids. Germline V gene lookup returns CDR1 LGHNA and CDR2 YSLEER. DNA of the CDR3: TGCGCCAGCAGCCCGACTCGTATGAACACTGAAGCTTTCTTT. Amino acids: CASSPTRMNTEAFF.

This chain connects TRBV29-1 to TRBJ2-2; D gene unclear. The V and J ends lost 7 bases and 5 bases respectively, with 11 bases between them. The CDR3 loop spans 12 amino acids. CDR1 and CDR2 (germline): SQVTM, ANQGSEA. CDR3 sequence: CSAQLVTGELFF. CDR3 nucleotides: TGCAGCGCCCAACTGGTAACCGGGGAGCTGTTTTTT.

The rearrangement uses TRBV11-1 and TRBJ2-3, with 10 bases that match TRBD2. Germline CDR1 is SGHAT and CDR2 is FQDESV (reference sequence). This CDR3 has 15 residues. With 0 bases clipped from V and 8 bases from J, the junction kept 5 bases outside the gene matches. DNA for the CDR3: TGTGCCAGCAGCTTAGCTACTAGCGGGGATGGTACGCAGTATTTT. Its protein is CASSLATSGDGTQYF.

The chain links TRBV7-2 to TRBJ1-6; D uncertain. Germline V CDR1 and CDR2: SGHTA, FQGNSA. Trimming left V 5 bases short and J 17 bases short, with 16 bases between. The CDR3 is 12 amino acids. The CDR3 loop reads CASSTSSREIHF. CDR3 sequence (DNA): TGTGCCAGCAGCACGTCCAGCCGTGAAATCCACTTT.

The V and J genes are TRBV6-2 or TRBV6-3 and TRBJ2-3; 9 bases match TRBD2. V shed 2 bases, J shed 6 bases, and the junction held 6 bases outside the gene matches. From germline, CDR1 is MNHEY and CDR2 SVGEGT. The CDR3 runs to 15 residues. Here the CDR3 reads CASSYKGSGGDTQYF. In nucleotides, the CDR3 is TGTGCCAGCAGTTACAAGGGTAGCGGGGGTGATACGCAGTATTTT.

The rearrangement uses TRBV7-2 and TRBJ1-5; D gene uncertain. CDR1 is SGHTA and CDR2 is FQGNSA in the germline V gene. CDR3 size: 15 residues. V lost 5 bases, J lost 1 base, and 12 bases lay in between. The CDR3 sequence is CASSAPLGSNQPQHF. DNA of the CDR3: TGTGCCAGCAGCGCCCCCCTAGGGAGCAATCAGCCCCAGCATTTT. Filled out from reference TRBV7-2 and TRBJ1-5, the complete variable domain reads GAGVSQSPSNKVTEKGKDVELRCDPISGHTALYWYRQSLGQGLEFLIYFQGNSAPDKSGLPSDRFSAERTGGSVSTLTIQRTQQEDSAVYLCASSAPLGSNQPQHFGDGTRLSIL.

The V call is TRBV6-5, the J call TRBJ1-2; the D is unclear. V lost 8 bases, J lost 3 bases, and 16 bases lay in between. Germline-derived CDR1 and CDR2 are MNHEY and SVGAGI. This CDR3 comprises 14 residues. Here the CDR3 reads CASGLTMDDYGYTF. The CDR3 nucleotides are TGTGCCAGCGGACTGACCATGGATGACTATGGCTACACCTTC.

The chain carries TRBV3-1 (or the pseudogene TRBV3-2) and TRBJ2-3; the match to TRBD2 covers 11 bases. This CDR3 has 18 residues. V was clipped by 0 bases and J by 2 bases; unmatched bases: 7. Germline lookup yields CDR1 LGHDT and CDR2 YNNKEL (reference sequence). DNA for the CDR3: TGTGCCAGCAGCCAAGATTGGGTACTAGCGGGGGACACAGATACGCAGTATTTT. As protein: CASSQDWVLAGDTDTQYF.

CDR3 loop: CAWSATGGQPQHF. CDR3 coding DNA: TGTGCCTGGAGTGCGACAGGGGGACAGCCCCAGCATTTT. The chain employs TRBV30 and TRBJ1-5; 9 nucleotides match TRBD1. Germline values: CDR1 GTSNPN, CDR2 SVGIG (reference sequence). This CDR3 has 13 residues. The V segment lost 1 base and the J segment 7 bases; nucleotides outside the gene matches: 2. The full variable domain, rest sourced from reference TRBV30 and TRBJ1-5, is SQTIHQWPATLVQPVGSPLSLECTVEGTSNPNLYWYRQAAGRGLQLLFYSVGIGQISSEVPQNLSASRPQDRQFILSSKKLLLSDSGFYLCAWSATGGQPQHFGDGTRLSIL.

CDR3 amino acids: CASSRRETLNTEAFF. Written as DNA, the CDR3 is TGTGCCAGCAGCCGGCGTGAGACACTGAACACTGAAGCTTTCTTT. This rearrangement joins TRBV4-2 to TRBJ1-1; no definite D call. Trimming cost V 4 bases and J 0 bases, with 12 bases left between them. The CDR3 covers 15 residues. Germline CDR1 and CDR2: LGHNA and YNFKEQ.

For this clone: Compared with germline, one end of the junction differs, possibly owing to a read error. The chain uses TRBV15 and TRBJ1-5, with a weak D call TRBD1 (6 bases). CDR3 length: 11 residues. CDR1 is LNHNV and CDR2 is YYDKDF in the germline V gene (reference sequence). The CDR3 sequence: CATSNGGLLSF. CDR3 bases: TGTGCCACCAGCAACGGGGGCCTTCTAAGTTTT.

The V gene is TRBV28, the J gene TRBJ1-2; 8 bases are shared with TRBD1. Germline lookup yields CDR1 MDHEN and CDR2 SYDVKM. CDR3 length equals 15 residues. Germline trimming cut 2 bases from V and 2 bases from J; bases unmatched to any gene: 4. In DNA form, the CDR3 reads TGTGCCAGCAGTTTACCGGACAGGGAGAACTATGGCTACACCTTC. It specifies CASSLPDRENYGYTF.